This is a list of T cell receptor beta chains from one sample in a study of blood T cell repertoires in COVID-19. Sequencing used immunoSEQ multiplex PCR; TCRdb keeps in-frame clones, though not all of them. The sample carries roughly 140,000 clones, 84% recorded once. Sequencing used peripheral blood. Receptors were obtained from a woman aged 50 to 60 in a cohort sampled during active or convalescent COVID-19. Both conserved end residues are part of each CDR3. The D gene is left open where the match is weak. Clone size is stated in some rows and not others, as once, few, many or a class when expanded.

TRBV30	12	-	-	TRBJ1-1	TGTGCCTCCAGGGGCCCGAACACTGAAGCTTTCTTT	CASRGPNTEAFF
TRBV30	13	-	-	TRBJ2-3	TGTGCCTGGAATCACGTAGCGGCCGATACGCAGTATTTT	CAWNHVAADTQYF
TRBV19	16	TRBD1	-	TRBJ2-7	TGTGCCAGTAGTCTTGCCGGGACAGGGGGGTTGTACGAGCAGTACTTC	CASSLAGTGGLYEQYF
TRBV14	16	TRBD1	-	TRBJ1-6	TGTGCCAGCAGCCGGGGTTGGACAGGGAACTCTTCACCCCTCCACTTT	CASSRGWTGNSSPLHF
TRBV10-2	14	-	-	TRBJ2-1	TGCGCCAGCAACATAGCGGAAATTCACAATGAGCAGTTCTTC	CASNIAEIHNEQFF
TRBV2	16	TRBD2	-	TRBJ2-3	TGTGCCAGCAGTGAAGGGACTAGCCGTAGCACAGATACGCAGTATTTT	CASSEGTSRSTDTQYF
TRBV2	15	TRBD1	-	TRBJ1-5	TGTGCCAGCAGCGAACCCGGGACAGGGAATCAGCCCCAGCATTTT	CASSEPGTGNQPQHF
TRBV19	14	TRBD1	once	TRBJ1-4	TGTGCCAGTAGGACCGGGACAGGGGGAGAAAAACTGTTTTTT	CASRTGTGGEKLFF
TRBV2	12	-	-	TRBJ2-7	TGTGCCAGCAGATCCGACAGCTACGAGCAGTACTTC	CASRSDSYEQYF
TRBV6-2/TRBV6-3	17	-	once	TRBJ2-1	TGTGCCAGCAGTTACTCGATGGCTAGCCCTTCCTACAATGAGCAGTTCTTC	CASSYSMASPSYNEQFF